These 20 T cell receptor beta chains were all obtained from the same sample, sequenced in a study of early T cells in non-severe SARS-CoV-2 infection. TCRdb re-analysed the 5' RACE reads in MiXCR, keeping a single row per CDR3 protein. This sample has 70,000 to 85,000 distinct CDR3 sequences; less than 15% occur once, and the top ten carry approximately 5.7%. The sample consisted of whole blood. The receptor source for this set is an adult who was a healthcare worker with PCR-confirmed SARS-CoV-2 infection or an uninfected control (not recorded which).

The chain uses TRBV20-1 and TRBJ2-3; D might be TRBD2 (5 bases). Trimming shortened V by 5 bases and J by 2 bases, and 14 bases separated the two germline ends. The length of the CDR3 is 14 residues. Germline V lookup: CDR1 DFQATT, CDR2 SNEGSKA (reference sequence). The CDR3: CSAGKTGDTDTQYF. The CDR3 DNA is TGCAGTGCTGGGAAGACCGGGGACACAGATACGCAGTATTTT.

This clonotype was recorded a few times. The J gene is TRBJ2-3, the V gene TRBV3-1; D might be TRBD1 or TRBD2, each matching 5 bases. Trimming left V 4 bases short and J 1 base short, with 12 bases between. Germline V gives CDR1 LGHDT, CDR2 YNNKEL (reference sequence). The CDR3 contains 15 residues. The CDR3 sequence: CASSLRRDGTDTQYF. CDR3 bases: TGTGCCAGCAGCCTACGTCGGGACGGCACAGATACGCAGTATTTT.

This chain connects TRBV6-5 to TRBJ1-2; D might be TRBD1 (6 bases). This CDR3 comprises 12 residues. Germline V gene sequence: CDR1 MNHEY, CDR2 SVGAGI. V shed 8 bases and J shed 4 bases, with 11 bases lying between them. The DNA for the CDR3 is TGTGCCAGCCTTACCAGGGGCTATGGCTACACCTTC. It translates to CASLTRGYGYTF.

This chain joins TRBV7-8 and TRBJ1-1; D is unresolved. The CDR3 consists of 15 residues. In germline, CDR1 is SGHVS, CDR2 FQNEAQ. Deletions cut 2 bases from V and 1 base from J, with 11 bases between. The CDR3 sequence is CASSLMMKPNTEAFF. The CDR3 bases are TGTGCCAGCAGCTTAATGATGAAGCCGAACACTGAAGCTTTCTTT.

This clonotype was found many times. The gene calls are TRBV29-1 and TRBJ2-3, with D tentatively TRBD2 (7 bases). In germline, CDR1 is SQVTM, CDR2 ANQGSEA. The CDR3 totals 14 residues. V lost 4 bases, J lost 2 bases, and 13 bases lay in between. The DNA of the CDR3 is TGCAGCGTTGCAGACGGGGGGCCCACAGATACGCAGTATTTT. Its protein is CSVADGGPTDTQYF.

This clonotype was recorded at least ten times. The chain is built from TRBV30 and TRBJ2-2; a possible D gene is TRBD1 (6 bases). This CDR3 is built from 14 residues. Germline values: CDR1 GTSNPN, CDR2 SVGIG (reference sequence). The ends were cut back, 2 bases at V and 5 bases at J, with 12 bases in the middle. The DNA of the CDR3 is TGTGCCTGGAGTATGCAGGGGAGTACCGGGGAGCTGTTTTTT. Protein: CAWSMQGSTGELFF.

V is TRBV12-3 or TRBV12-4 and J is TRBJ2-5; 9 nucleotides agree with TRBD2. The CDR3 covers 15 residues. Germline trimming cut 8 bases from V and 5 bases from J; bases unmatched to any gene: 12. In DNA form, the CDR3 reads TGTGCCAGCGGGCTGACTAGCGGTGGGGCGGAGACCCAGTACTTC. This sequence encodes CASGLTSGGAETQYF.

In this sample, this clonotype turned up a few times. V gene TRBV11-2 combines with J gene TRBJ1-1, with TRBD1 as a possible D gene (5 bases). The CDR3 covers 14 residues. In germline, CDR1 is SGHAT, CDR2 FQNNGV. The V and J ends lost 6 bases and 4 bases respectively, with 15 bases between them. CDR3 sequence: CASRTLRGGTEAFF. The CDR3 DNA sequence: TGTGCCAGCAGAACTCTCCGGGGCGGCACTGAAGCTTTCTTT.

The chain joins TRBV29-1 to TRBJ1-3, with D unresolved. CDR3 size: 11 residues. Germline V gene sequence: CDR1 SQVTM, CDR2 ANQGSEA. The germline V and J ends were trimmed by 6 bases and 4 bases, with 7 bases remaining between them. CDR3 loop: CSVLGGNTIYF. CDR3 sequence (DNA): TGCAGCGTGCTAGGGGGAAACACCATATATTTT.

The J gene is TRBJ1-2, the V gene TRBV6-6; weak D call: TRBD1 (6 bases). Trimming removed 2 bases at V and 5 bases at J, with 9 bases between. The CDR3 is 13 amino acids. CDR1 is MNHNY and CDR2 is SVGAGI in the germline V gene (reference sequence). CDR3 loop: CASSYGGQYGYTF. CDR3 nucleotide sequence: TGTGCCAGCAGTTACGGGGGGCAGTATGGCTACACCTTC.

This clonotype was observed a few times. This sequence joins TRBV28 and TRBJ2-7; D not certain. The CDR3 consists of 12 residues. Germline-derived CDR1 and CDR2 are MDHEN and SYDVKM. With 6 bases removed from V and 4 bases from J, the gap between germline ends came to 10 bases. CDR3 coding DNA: TGTGCCAGCAGCCTTTATTCATACGAGCAGTACTTC. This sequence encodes CASSLYSYEQYF.

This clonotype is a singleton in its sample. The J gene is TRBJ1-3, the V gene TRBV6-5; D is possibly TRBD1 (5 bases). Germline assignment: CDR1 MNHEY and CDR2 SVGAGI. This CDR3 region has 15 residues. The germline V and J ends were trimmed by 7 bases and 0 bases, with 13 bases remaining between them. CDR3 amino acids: CASKRGGNSGNTIYF. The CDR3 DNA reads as TGTGCCAGCAAACGGGGCGGGAACTCTGGAAACACCATATATTTT.

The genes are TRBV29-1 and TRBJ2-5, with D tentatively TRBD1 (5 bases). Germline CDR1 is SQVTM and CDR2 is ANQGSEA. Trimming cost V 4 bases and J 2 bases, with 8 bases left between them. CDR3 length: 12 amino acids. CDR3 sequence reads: CSVGTSQETQYF. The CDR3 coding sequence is TGCAGCGTTGGGACATCACAAGAGACCCAGTACTTC.

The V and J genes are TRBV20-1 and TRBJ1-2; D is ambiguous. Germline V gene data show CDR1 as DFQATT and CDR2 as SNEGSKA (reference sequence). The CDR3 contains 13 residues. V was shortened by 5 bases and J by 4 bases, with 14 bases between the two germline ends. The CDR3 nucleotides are TGCAGTGCTGCTGACGGGGAGGGCTATGGCTACACCTTC. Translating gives CSAADGEGYGYTF.

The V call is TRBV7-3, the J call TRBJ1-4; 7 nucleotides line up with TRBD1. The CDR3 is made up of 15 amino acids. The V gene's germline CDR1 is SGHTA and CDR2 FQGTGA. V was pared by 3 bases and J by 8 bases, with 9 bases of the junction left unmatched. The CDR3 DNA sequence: TGTGCCAGCAGCTTGAAGAACAGGGGAAGGGAAAAACTGTTTTTT. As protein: CASSLKNRGREKLFF.

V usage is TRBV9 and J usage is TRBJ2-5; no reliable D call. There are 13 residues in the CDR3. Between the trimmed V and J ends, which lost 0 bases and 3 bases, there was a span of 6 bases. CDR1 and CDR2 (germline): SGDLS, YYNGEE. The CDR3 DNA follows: TGTGCCAGCAGCGTAGCTAAAGAAGAGACCCAGTACTTC. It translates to CASSVAKEETQYF.

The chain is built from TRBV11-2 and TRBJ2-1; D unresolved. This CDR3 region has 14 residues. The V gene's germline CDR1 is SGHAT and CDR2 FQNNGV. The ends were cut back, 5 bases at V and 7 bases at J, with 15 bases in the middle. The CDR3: CASSRTEVRNEQFF. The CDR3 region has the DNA TGTGCCAGCAGCCGAACCGAAGTGCGGAATGAGCAGTTCTTC.

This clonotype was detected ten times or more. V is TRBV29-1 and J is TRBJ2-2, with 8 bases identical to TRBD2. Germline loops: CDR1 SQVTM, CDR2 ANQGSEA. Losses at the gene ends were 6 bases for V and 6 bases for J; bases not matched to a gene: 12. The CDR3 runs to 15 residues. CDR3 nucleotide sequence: TGCAGCGTCCTCAGTAGCGGGATTGGGTCCGGGGAGCTGTTTTTT. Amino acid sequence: CSVLSSGIGSGELFF.

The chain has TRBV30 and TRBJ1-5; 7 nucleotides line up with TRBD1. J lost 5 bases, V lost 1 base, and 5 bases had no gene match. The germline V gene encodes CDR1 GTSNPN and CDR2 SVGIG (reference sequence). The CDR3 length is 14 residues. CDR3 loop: CAWSETGMDQPQHF. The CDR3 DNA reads TGTGCCTGGAGTGAGACAGGGATGGATCAGCCCCAGCATTTT.

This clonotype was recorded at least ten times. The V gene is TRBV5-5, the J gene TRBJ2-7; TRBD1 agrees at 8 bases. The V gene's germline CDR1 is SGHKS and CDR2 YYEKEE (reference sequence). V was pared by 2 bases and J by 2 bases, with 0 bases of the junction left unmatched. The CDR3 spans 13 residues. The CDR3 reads CASSLQGAYEQYF. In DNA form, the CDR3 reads TGTGCCAGCAGCTTACAGGGGGCCTACGAGCAGTACTTC.